Reported below is one TCR beta chain. This probably arose from a read error, given a far larger clone one base away. This sample stems from a study of shared clonotypes between healthy human individuals. This CDR3 region has 16 residues. The V gene's germline CDR1 is SGHRS and CDR2 YFSETQ. V was pared by 4 bases and J by 7 bases, with 8 bases of the junction left unmatched. Sequencing was performed with immunoSEQ multiplex PCR; in TCRdb, only in-frame clones are kept and a portion is missing. The sample records approximately 500,000 clones, 81% being singletons. Genomic DNA came from 100 million or so PBMCs in unsorted samples.

This receptor was taken from a woman between 40 and 50 years old in good health. Some clones in this sample may be carry-over from other donors' samples. The chain uses TRBV5-1 and TRBJ1-4, with 12 bases that match TRBD1. Sequencing was done on a sample of PBMCs. The CDR3 DNA sequence: TGCGCCAGCAGCATCGGGGACAGGGGGCTAATTGAAAAACTGTTTTTT. Translated, it gives CASSIGDRGLIEKLFF.